The 14 T cell receptor beta chains below come from one sample, sequenced in a study of radiotherapy plus CTLA-4 blockade in lung cancer (dated by TCRdb to the late 2010s). Libraries were constructed by the immunoSEQ multiplex PCR assay. TCRdb retrieved this table from immuneACCESS and kept in-frame rearrangements only. Not all clones are present; in checked studies, unresolved V genes account for under half, and no reason is known for the remainder. This sample lists some 50,000 clones; 65% to 80% were detected once. 3.2% of the sample goes to the ten largest clones. Source: peripheral blood, taken from a patient treated with radiotherapy plus ipilimumab. These receptors were obtained from a human donor with non-small cell lung cancer who had a partial response to radiotherapy plus ipilimumab.

The rearrangement joins TRBV2 to TRBJ1-2; D possibly corresponds to TRBD1 (6 bases). The V end lost 6 bases, the J end lost 4 bases, and 21 bases lay between the germline ends. Per the germline V gene, CDR1 is SNHLY and CDR2 is FYNNEI. The CDR3 extends over 16 amino acids. Here the CDR3 reads CASRGHGGQSTYGYTF. In nucleotides, the CDR3 is TGTGCCAGCAGGGGCCATGGGGGACAATCCACCTATGGCTACACCTTC.

CDR3 nucleotides: TGTGCCAGCAGCTTAGAGGGGACTACCCCCTACAATGAGCAGTTCTTC. Its translation is CASSLEGTTPYNEQFF. The chain recombines TRBV7-9 with TRBJ2-1; 7 nucleotides line up with TRBD2. Losses at the gene ends were 1 base for V and 2 bases for J; bases not matched to a gene: 5. Per the germline V gene, CDR1 is SEHNR and CDR2 is FQNEAQ (reference sequence). This CDR3 has 16 residues.

In its sample, this clone was seen a few times. This CDR3 reads CASSLDRGSYEQYF. CDR3 DNA: TGTGCCAGCAGCTTGGACAGGGGATCCTACGAGCAGTACTTC. This chain joins TRBV5-6 and TRBJ2-7; TRBD1 matches 7 bases. The CDR3 spans 14 residues. CDR1 is SGHDT, CDR2 YYEEEE, per germline. Trimming removed 0 bases from V and 1 base from J; junction bases left unmatched: 1.

The chain combines TRBV10-2 with TRBJ2-5; 7 bases are shared with TRBD1. This CDR3 comprises 14 residues. In germline, CDR1 is WSHSY, CDR2 SAAADI. Trimming at V came to 3 bases and at J to 5 bases, leaving 6 bases not matched to a gene. The CDR3 coding sequence is TGCGCCAGCAGTGAACAGGGGAGTTGGGAGACCCAGTACTTC. This sequence encodes CASSEQGSWETQYF.

The J gene is TRBJ1-6, the V gene TRBV19; D uncertain. The V gene lost 7 bases and the J gene lost 9 bases, with 19 bases spanning the gap. The CDR3 length is 15 residues. Germline V gene lookup returns CDR1 LNHDA and CDR2 SQIVND (reference sequence). CDR3 residues: CASKAGIEVSSPLHF. In DNA, the CDR3 is TGTGCCAGTAAGGCGGGAATCGAAGTGAGTTCACCCCTCCACTTT.

The chain has TRBV7-8 and TRBJ1-5, with TRBD1 identical over 7 bases. The CDR3 contains 15 residues. Germline CDR1 and CDR2: SGHVS and FQNEAQ. V gave up 1 base and J gave up 5 bases; unmatched junction bases: 5. CDR3 DNA sequence: TGTGCCAGCAGCTTAGTCACAGGGGTAGATCAGCCCCAGCATTTT. As protein: CASSLVTGVDQPQHF.

This clone was counted a single time. The V and J genes are TRBV5-1 and TRBJ2-7; weak D call: TRBD1 (5 bases). The ends were cut back, 4 bases at V and 0 bases at J, with 17 bases in the middle. The CDR3 covers 16 residues. Germline CDR1 SGHRS, CDR2 YFSETQ. This chain's CDR3 is CASSADTLSNSYEQYF. Here the CDR3 DNA reads TGCGCCAGCAGCGCGGACACGTTGAGTAACTCCTACGAGCAGTACTTC.

J is TRBJ2-7 and V is TRBV11-1, with 7 bases matching TRBD1. CDR3 length: 14 amino acids. J lost 0 bases, V lost 6 bases, and 5 bases had no gene match. Germline CDR1 reads SGHAT; CDR2 reads FQDESV (reference sequence). CDR3 sequence: CASRWDSPSYEQYF. The CDR3 DNA is TGTGCCAGCAGATGGGACAGCCCCTCCTACGAGCAGTACTTC.

This clone was detected only once. The V call is TRBV10-3, the J call TRBJ2-1, with unresolved D. Germline V gene lookup returns CDR1 ENHRY and CDR2 SYGVKD. The V gene lost 3 bases and the J gene lost 0 bases, with 6 bases spanning the gap. CDR3 length equals 14 residues. CDR3 sequence (DNA): TGTGCCATCAGTGACACGGGCTCCTACAATGAGCAGTTCTTC. Translation: CAISDTGSYNEQFF.

This rearrangement joins TRBV28 to TRBJ2-1, with 9 bases fitting TRBD2. J lost 4 bases, V lost 8 bases, and 9 bases had no gene match. Germline V lookup: CDR1 MDHEN, CDR2 SYDVKM. The CDR3 spans 15 residues. CDR3 loop: CASAGGGPVYNEQFF. In DNA, the CDR3 is TGTGCCAGCGCGGGAGGGGGGCCTGTATACAATGAGCAGTTCTTC.

This clone was observed a single time. The chain carries TRBV27 and TRBJ2-3, with D possibly TRBD1 on 5 matching bases. The CDR3 is 15 amino acids. Germline V gene lookup returns CDR1 MNHEY and CDR2 SMNVEV (reference sequence). Trimming shortened V by 0 bases and J by 6 bases, and 13 bases separated the two germline ends. CDR3 residues: CASSLSPDRSDTQYF. In nucleotides, the CDR3 is TGTGCCAGCAGTTTATCCCCAGACAGATCCGATACGCAGTATTTT.

This chain connects TRBV6-5 to TRBJ1-6; 9 bases are shared with TRBD1. The germline V gene encodes CDR1 MNHEY and CDR2 SVGAGI. V shed 5 bases and J 10 bases; nucleotides not matched to a gene: 6. The CDR3 spans 14 residues. The CDR3 region has the DNA TGTGCCAGCAGTCCCGGGACAGGGAGATCACCCCTCCACTTT. As protein: CASSPGTGRSPLHF.

Written as DNA, the CDR3 is TGTGCCAGCAGCTCCCAGCGGGGGGGAAGGTACGAGCAGTACTTC. Its translation is CASSSQRGGRYEQYF. V usage is TRBV7-2 and J usage is TRBJ2-7; 10 bases are shared with TRBD2. CDR1 SGHTA and CDR2 FQGNSA come from the germline V gene. Trimming took 4 bases from V and 4 from J; bases not matched to a gene: 7. This CDR3 is 15 amino acids long.

The chain carries TRBV30 and TRBJ1-6, with D unresolved. Germline V gene sequence: CDR1 GTSNPN, CDR2 SVGIG (reference sequence). The CDR3 is made up of 13 amino acids. Trimming took 1 base from V and 11 from J, leaving 12 bases between them. As DNA, the CDR3 is TGTGCCTGGAGTGGGGCCGAGGGTCCACCCCTCCACTTT. Translated, it gives CAWSGAEGPPLHF.